These 12 T cell receptor beta chains originate from one sample sequenced in a study of human T cells and chemical hapten exposure. TCRdb reprocessed the RACE reads with MiXCR, giving one entry per CDR3 protein. This sample has some 380,000 distinct CDR3 sequences, with approximately 5% found just once. Time point of the sample: patch test 1, 2 weeks after DPC sensitization. Noted treatment: therapeutic diphenylcyclopropenone sensitization with weekly scalp DPC. The sample here was whole blood, taken in connection with sensitization to the hapten diphenylcyclopropenone (DPC). The receptors were sampled from a woman in her forties or fifties with alopecia areata. Some clones in this sample may be carry-over from other donors' samples.

This clonotype was seen many times. The chain carries TRBV12-3 or TRBV12-4 and TRBJ1-2; D not resolved. Between the trimmed V and J ends, which lost 4 bases and 4 bases, there was a span of 13 bases. The CDR3 length is 14 residues. As DNA, the CDR3 is TGTGCCAGCAGTTCGCAGCCCGGAGGCTATGGCTACACCTTC. This translates into CASSSQPGGYGYTF.

The V gene is TRBV27, the J gene TRBJ1-1, with unresolved D. Germline CDR1 is MNHEY and CDR2 is SMNVEV (reference sequence). V lost 2 bases to trimming and J lost 2 bases, with 9 bases between them. This CDR3 contains 14 residues. CDR3 DNA sequence: TGTGCCAGCAGTTTACACTCAACCAACACTGAAGCTTTCTTT. Its translation is CASSLHSTNTEAFF.

This clonotype was seen at least ten times. The chain combines TRBV2 with TRBJ2-7, with D possibly being TRBD2 (5 bases). The germline V gene encodes CDR1 SNHLY and CDR2 FYNNEI. Trimming took 11 bases from V and 5 from J, leaving 16 bases between them. CDR3 length: 12 residues. The CDR3 DNA sequence: TGTGCCGTCAGGCGTCGGGGTGACGAGCAGTACTTC. It encodes CAVRRRGDEQYF.

The chain links TRBV25-1 to TRBJ1-6; no definite D call. From germline, CDR1 is MGHDK and CDR2 SYGVNS. Trimming removed 5 bases from V and 7 bases from J, with 12 bases in between. The CDR3 is 14 residues long. CDR3 in amino acids: CASSSGKQNSPLHF. The CDR3 DNA reads as TGTGCCAGCAGTTCGGGGAAGCAGAATTCACCCCTCCACTTT.

This clonotype occurred many times. This sequence joins TRBV4-1 and TRBJ1-1; TRBD1 matches at 9 bases. This CDR3 comprises 14 residues. CDR1 is MGHRA, CDR2 YSYEKL, per germline. V was pared by 2 bases and J by 4 bases, with 2 bases of the junction left unmatched. CDR3 residues: CASSQPDRGTEAFF. The CDR3 region has the DNA TGCGCCAGCAGCCAACCGGACAGGGGCACTGAAGCTTTCTTT.

The chain joins TRBV27 to TRBJ2-3; 7 positions match TRBD1. This CDR3 comprises 14 residues. Germline CDR1 reads MNHEY; CDR2 reads SMNVEV (reference sequence). The V gene end was trimmed by 2 bases and the J gene end by 4 bases; junction bases not matched to a gene: 3. CDR3 loop: CASSLERGPDTQYF. The DNA for the CDR3 is TGTGCCAGCAGTTTAGAAAGGGGGCCAGATACGCAGTATTTT.

This clonotype was recorded a few times. V gene TRBV29-1 combines with J gene TRBJ2-3, with 14 positions matching TRBD2. Germline V lookup: CDR1 SQVTM, CDR2 ANQGSEA. The CDR3 extends over 16 amino acids. J lost 3 bases, V lost 4 bases, and 6 bases had no gene match. Here the CDR3 reads CSVGGTSGRQTDTQYF. The CDR3 DNA follows: TGCAGCGTTGGGGGGACTAGCGGGAGACAGACAGATACGCAGTATTTT.

This clonotype was observed a few times. The chain couples TRBV20-1 to TRBJ2-7, with D possibly called TRBD1 or TRBD2 (5 bases each). The CDR3 is made up of 15 amino acids. The V and J ends lost 5 bases and 1 base respectively, with 18 bases between them. Germline V gene data show CDR1 as DFQATT and CDR2 as SNEGSKA (reference sequence). CDR3 sequence: CSAYSTGDGSYEQYF. CDR3 in DNA: TGCAGTGCTTATTCAACCGGGGACGGATCCTACGAGCAGTACTTC.

This clonotype was found many times. The J gene is TRBJ2-3, the V gene TRBV5-8; D remains unclear. Germline V gene data show CDR1 as SGHTS and CDR2 as YDEGEE. The V gene lost 0 bases and the J gene lost 0 bases, with 11 bases spanning the gap. The CDR3 contains 16 residues. The CDR3, as DNA: TGTGCCAGCAGCTTGGGAGACACCTTTAGCACAGATACGCAGTATTTT. Its translation is CASSLGDTFSTDTQYF.

This clonotype was counted many times. CDR3 region: CASSKTSGANTGELFF. CDR3 DNA sequence: TGTGCCAGCAGCAAGACTAGCGGGGCGAACACCGGGGAGCTGTTTTTT. This chain links TRBV11-2 with TRBJ2-2, with 11 bases fitting TRBD2. Trimming at V came to 5 bases and at J to 0 bases, leaving 2 bases not matched to a gene. This CDR3 region has 16 residues. Germline V gene lookup returns CDR1 SGHAT and CDR2 FQNNGV.

This clonotype has more than one count but fewer than ten. CDR3: CASSLGAGGEAFF. CDR3 in DNA: TGTGCCAGCAGTTTAGGGGCGGGGGGCGAAGCTTTCTTT. V usage is TRBV12-3 or TRBV12-4 and J usage is TRBJ1-1, with D perhaps TRBD1 (6 bases). The V end lost 1 base, the J end lost 8 bases, and 11 bases lay between the germline ends. There are 13 residues in the CDR3.

This clonotype was recorded many times. This chain uses TRBV5-1 with TRBJ2-5; 7 nucleotides line up with TRBD1. CDR1 is SGHRS, CDR2 YFSETQ, per germline. Germline trimming cut 4 bases from V and 1 base from J; bases unmatched to any gene: 4. The CDR3 runs 14 residues. CDR3 sequence: CASSGGQPQETQYF. CDR3 DNA sequence: TGCGCCAGCAGCGGGGGACAGCCCCAAGAGACCCAGTACTTC.